Listed below are T cell receptor beta chains from one sample, sequenced in a study of beta chain features in type 1 diabetes. The protocol was immunoSEQ multiplex PCR, while the TCRdb copy is restricted to in-frame clones and leaves out a portion. The sample lists some 640,000 clones, around an eighth occurring once. Sample: naive CD4+ T cells from blood. The receptors shown here come from a man between 18 and 29 years old with type 1 diabetes. Both conserved end residues are part of each CDR3. Each record gives: clone size, V gene, D gene, J gene, CDR3 protein, CDR3 DNA. A D gene is named only where the DNA matches it firmly. Not all rows give a size; the values are once, few, many and, for expanded clones, a class.

-	TRBV7-9	TRBD1	TRBJ2-3	CASSNRRDRTKDTQYF	TGTGCCAGCAGCAACCGCCGGGACAGAACTAAAGATACGCAGTATTTT
-	TRBV29-1	TRBD2	TRBJ2-7	CSVEKGLASNEQYF	TGCAGCGTTGAAAAGGGACTAGCTTCCAACGAGCAGTACTTC
few	TRBV29-1	TRBD2	TRBJ2-5	CSVARTSGRQETQYF	TGCAGCGTTGCCAGGACTAGCGGGAGGCAAGAGACCCAGTACTTC
-	TRBV19	-	TRBJ2-3	CASSNTDTQYF	TGTGCCAGTAGTAACACAGATACGCAGTATTTT
few	TRBV11-2	-	TRBJ2-1	CASSLERQFF	TGTGCCAGCAGCTTAGAGCGCCAGTTCTTC
few	TRBV14	-	TRBJ2-2	CASSRLTSTGTGELFF	TGTGCCAGCAGCCGCTTAACTAGCACAGGCACCGGGGAGCTGTTTTTT
-	TRBV6-5	-	TRBJ1-5	CASSYGPRPQHF	TGTGCCAGCAGTTACGGCCCGCGGCCCCAGCATTTT
-	TRBV5-6	TRBD1	TRBJ2-7	CASSVKLTGYASYEQYF	TGTGCCAGCAGCGTGAAGCTGACAGGGTACGCCTCCTACGAGCAGTACTTC
few	TRBV9	-	TRBJ1-2	CASSVGPANRYTF	TGTGCCAGCAGCGTAGGCCCGGCTAATCGCTACACCTTC
-	TRBV6-5	TRBD2	TRBJ2-5	CASSYSTSGTGETQYF	TGTGCCAGCAGTTACTCGACTAGCGGGACAGGGGAGACCCAGTACTTC
-	TRBV7-2	TRBD1	TRBJ2-2	CASSLRTGRNELFF	TGTGCCAGCAGCCTCCGGACAGGGAGGAATGAGCTGTTTTTT
-	TRBV5-4	-	TRBJ2-3	CASSLDGGTDTQYF	TGTGCCAGCAGCCTGGACGGTGGCACAGATACGCAGTATTTT
-	TRBV5-1	-	TRBJ2-7	CASSLGAFSNEQYF	TGCGCCAGCAGCTTGGGTGCATTCTCAAACGAGCAGTACTTC
-	TRBV5-1	TRBD1	TRBJ2-6	CASRQGGVNVLTF	TGCGCCAGCCGACAGGGGGGAGTCAACGTCCTGACTTTC
-	TRBV29-1	-	TRBJ2-5	CSVHRGGETQYF	TGCAGCGTTCACAGGGGAGGAGAGACCCAGTACTTC
-	TRBV9	-	TRBJ2-3	CASSEGWGDTQYF	TGTGCCAGCAGCGAAGGGTGGGGAGATACGCAGTATTTT
few	TRBV28	-	TRBJ1-2	CASGPYGYTF	TGTGCCAGTGGGCCCTATGGCTACACCTTC